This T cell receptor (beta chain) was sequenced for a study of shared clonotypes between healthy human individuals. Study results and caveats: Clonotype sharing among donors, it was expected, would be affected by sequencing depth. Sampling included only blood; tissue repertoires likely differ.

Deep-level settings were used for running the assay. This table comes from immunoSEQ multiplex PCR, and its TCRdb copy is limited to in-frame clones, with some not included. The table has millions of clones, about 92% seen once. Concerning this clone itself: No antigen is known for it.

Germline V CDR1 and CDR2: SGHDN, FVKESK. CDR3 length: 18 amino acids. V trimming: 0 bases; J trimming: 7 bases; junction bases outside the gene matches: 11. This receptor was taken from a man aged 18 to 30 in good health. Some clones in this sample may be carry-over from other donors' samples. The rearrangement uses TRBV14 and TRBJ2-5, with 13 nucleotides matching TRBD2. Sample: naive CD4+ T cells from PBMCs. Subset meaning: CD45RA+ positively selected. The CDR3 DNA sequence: TGTGCCAGCAGCCAAGAGACTAGCGGGAGGTCCCCCCGGTGGACCCAGTACTTC. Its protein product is CASSQETSGRSPRWTQYF.